The sequence of this T cell receptor beta chain was determined in a study of blood T cell repertoires in COVID-19. In the study overall: The cDNA or gDNA used as material had been derived from T cells, B-cell-depleted T cells, or PBMCs.

This clone appeared a few times. Trimming took 6 bases from V and 6 from J; bases not matched to a gene: 7. The CDR3 extends over 15 amino acids. CDR1 MNHEY and CDR2 SVGAGI come from the germline V gene. Study processing details: The assay estimated nucleated cells by amplifying reference gene primers. TCRdb's copy holds only in-frame clones and misses some; the assay was immunoSEQ multiplex PCR. D and trimming come from the DNA, and the V and J calls and clone size come from that table. The sample has 120,000 to 150,000 clones, 84% seen once; the top ten hold roughly 5.7%. Which cohort a participant joined came from the clinical history participants gave.

The specimen sequenced was PBMCs or T cells enriched from blood (not recorded which). The genes are TRBV6-5 and TRBJ2-2; 10 bases are a match to TRBD2. The clonotype originates from a woman aged 45-65 years who had been exposed to COVID-19. The CDR3 spells CASSSGTSDAGELFF. The CDR3 bases are TGTGCCAGCAGCTCCGGGACTAGCGATGCCGGGGAGCTGTTTTTT.